The TCR beta chain under discussion was sequenced for a study of T cell responses to AZD1222 COVID-19 vaccine. Whole-study results and caveats: Seropositive at baseline were only six AZD1222 recipients. Increased Spike-specific TCR breadth and depth were observed after two AZD1222 doses.

Germline V gene lookup returns CDR1 SGHAT and CDR2 FQNNGV. The CDR3 is made up of 14 amino acids. The V and J ends lost 5 bases and 3 bases, in that order; junction bases with no gene match: 3. Sequenced by immunoSEQ multiplex PCR; TCRdb stores in-frame clones only, minus some. The sample includes roughly 86,000 clones, roughly nine tenths of them seen just once. Of note for this clone: The antigen is unknown.

The TCR originated in an adult in good health. The rearrangement uses TRBV11-2 and TRBJ2-7; TRBD2 aligns across 11 bases. The source was peripheral blood, collected on day 0 of AZD1222 vaccination. CDR3 sequence reads: CASSLGLAGYEQYF. In DNA form, the CDR3 reads TGTGCCAGCAGCCTCGGACTAGCGGGCTACGAGCAGTACTTC.